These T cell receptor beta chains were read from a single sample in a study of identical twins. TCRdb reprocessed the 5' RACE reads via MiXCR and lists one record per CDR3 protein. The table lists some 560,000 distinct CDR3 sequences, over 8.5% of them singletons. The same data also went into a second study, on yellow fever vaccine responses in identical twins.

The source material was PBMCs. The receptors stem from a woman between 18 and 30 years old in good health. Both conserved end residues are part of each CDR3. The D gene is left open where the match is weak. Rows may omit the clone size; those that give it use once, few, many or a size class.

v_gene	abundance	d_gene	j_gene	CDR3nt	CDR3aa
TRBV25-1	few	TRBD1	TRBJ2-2	TGTGCCAGCACCCCCTACGGGCAGGGGGCTGTCGGGGAGCTGTTTTTT	CASTPYGQGAVGELFF
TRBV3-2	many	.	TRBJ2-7	TGTGCCAGCAGCCAAGATCTTGTGGTGGACGAGCAGTACTTC	CASSQDLVVDEQYF
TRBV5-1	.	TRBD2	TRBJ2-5	TGCGCCAGCAGACCAACTAGCGGATTATTAGAGACCCAGTACTTC	CASRPTSGLLETQYF
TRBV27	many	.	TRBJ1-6	TGTGCCAGCAGTACCGGGAGAAATTCACCCCTCCACTTT	CASSTGRNSPLHF
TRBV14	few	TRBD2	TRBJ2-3	TGTGCCAGCAGCCAAGATCCAGAAGCGGGAGGGCCAGATACGCAGTATTTT	CASSQDPEAGGPDTQYF
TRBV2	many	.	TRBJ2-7	TGTGCCAGCAGTGCCCGGGGTTACTACGAGCAGTACTTC	CASSARGYYEQYF
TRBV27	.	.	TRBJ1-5	TGTGCCAGCGGGATATTAGATCAGCCCCAGCATTTT	CASGILDQPQHF
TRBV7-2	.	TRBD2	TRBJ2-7	TGTGCCAGCAGCTTTGGACTAGCGGTTTCCTACGAGCAGTACTTC	CASSFGLAVSYEQYF
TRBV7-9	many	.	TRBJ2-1	TGTGCCTCAATCGGCCTGGGGGGGGCACGACAGTTCTTC	CASIGLGGARQFF
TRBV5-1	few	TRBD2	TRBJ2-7	TGCGCCAGCAGCGAGGGACTAGGGCTCTACGAGCAGTACTTC	CASSEGLGLYEQYF
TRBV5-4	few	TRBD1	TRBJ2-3	TGTGCCAGCAGCTTGGGGCCCCAGGGGGATTCAGATACGCAGTATTTT	CASSLGPQGDSDTQYF
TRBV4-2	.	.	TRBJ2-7	TGTGCCAGCAGCCAAGATGAAACAGGCTCCTACGAGCAGTACTTC	CASSQDETGSYEQYF
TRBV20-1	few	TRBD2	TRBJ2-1	TGCAGTGCTAGCACTAGCGGAATCAATGAGCAGTTCTTC	CSASTSGINEQFF
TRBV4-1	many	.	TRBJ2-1	TGCGCCAGCAGCCAAAAGGGCAATGAGCAGTTCTTC	CASSQKGNEQFF
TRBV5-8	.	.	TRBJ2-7	TGTGCCAGCAGCTTCCGAGGGATCCTAAGCGAGCAGTACTTC	CASSFRGILSEQYF
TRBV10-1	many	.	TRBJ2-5	TGCGCCAGCAGCTACGACTTCCAAGAGACCCAGTACTTC	CASSYDFQETQYF
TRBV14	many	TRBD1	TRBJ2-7	TGTGCCAGCAGCCCGTCGACAGGGATCAACGAGCAGTACTTC	CASSPSTGINEQYF
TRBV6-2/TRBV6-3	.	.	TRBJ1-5	TGTGCCAGCAGTTACACTGGGCAGAATCAGCCCCAGCATTTT	CASSYTGQNQPQHF
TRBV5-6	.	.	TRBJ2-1	TGTGCCAGCAGCATACCCCCCCCGGGTAGTTACAATGAGCAGTTCTTC	CASSIPPPGSYNEQFF
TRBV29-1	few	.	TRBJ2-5	TGCAGCCAAATCGACCGGTCGCGGACCCAGTACTTC	CSQIDRSRTQYF
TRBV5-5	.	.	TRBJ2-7	TGTGCCAGCAGCTTGTCAGGACACTGGTCATACGAGCAGTACTTC	CASSLSGHWSYEQYF
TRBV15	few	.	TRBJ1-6	TGTGCCACCAGCAGAGATCTCAATTCACCCCTCCACTTT	CATSRDLNSPLHF
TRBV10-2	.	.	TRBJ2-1	TGCGCCAGCAGGGACAGTAACTACAATGAGCAGTTCTTC	CASRDSNYNEQFF
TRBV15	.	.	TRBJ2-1	TGTGCCACCAGCAGATCGACCCCCGGGAACAATGAGCAGTTCTTC	CATSRSTPGNNEQFF
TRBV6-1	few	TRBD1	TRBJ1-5	TGTGCCAGCAGCCAAGGTAGACAGGGGGATCTTCAGCCCCAGCATTTT	CASSQGRQGDLQPQHF
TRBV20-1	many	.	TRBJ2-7	TGCAGTGCTATCGGTGCGAGCCGCTCCTACGAGCAGTACTTC	CSAIGASRSYEQYF
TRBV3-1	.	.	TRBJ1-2	TGTGCCAGCAGCCAAGGTACAGGGACCGACTATGGCTACACCTTC	CASSQGTGTDYGYTF
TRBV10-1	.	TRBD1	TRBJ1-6	TGCGCCAGCAGTACCGGGACAGGGCAATCACCCCTCCACTTT	CASSTGTGQSPLHF
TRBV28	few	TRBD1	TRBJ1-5	TGTGCCAGCAGTGCTAAACAGGGGATTAGGAATCAGCCCCAGCATTTT	CASSAKQGIRNQPQHF
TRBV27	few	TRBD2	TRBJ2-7	TGTGCCAGCAGCCGGCCTAGTCCTAGCGGGAGAGAGCAGTACTTC	CASSRPSPSGREQYF